Sequencing of this T cell receptor (beta chain) was carried out in a study of blood T cell repertoires in COVID-19 (TCRdb year 2020). Describing the broader study: Samples from collaborators originated in the United States, Italy and Spain and spanned both the acute and convalescent phases of COVID-19. The prospective study material was composed of cDNA or gDNA derived from T cells, B-cell-depleted T cells, or PBMCs. Deeply sampled blood TCRbeta repertoires from subjects exposed to, actively infected with, or recovered from COVID-19 were included in the dataset. The repertoires were released in a freely available public database meant as a resource for research on the immune response to SARS-CoV-2. Samples were obtained from the ongoing ImmuneRACE study (first 160 participants) and from 1,254 subjects provided by 6 global collaborators. The sample metadata nearly always contained a de-identified subject ID, COVID-19 status, age in years and sex. Where available, HLA class I and class II types were obtained from metadata supplied by the sample provider rather than from assay-based typing.

In regard to this clone: The clone's antigen remains unknown. Base quality data are lacking; no much larger clone is found one base away.

TCRbeta CDR3 regions were amplified from genomic DNA by means of the immunoSEQ Assay, a bias-controlled multiplex PCR. The published analysis was carried out like this. The number of nucleated cells in each sample was estimated by amplification of reference gene primers within the assay. To quantify the absolute abundance of each unique TCRbeta CDR3 rearrangement, sequence reads were collapsed and filtered. For each sample, productive Simpson clonality was calculated as the square root of Simpson's diversity index across productive rearrangements. TCRdb mirrors the immuneACCESS table, restricted to in-frame sequences. Some clones are absent from its copies; in checked studies, under half trace to an unresolved V gene, and the reason for the others is unknown. V and J calls and clone size follow that table, whereas D and trimming were derived from the DNA. Counted in this sample were a few hundred thousand clones; around 90% of them appeared once. 0.7% to 1% of the sample goes to the ten largest clones.

What the authors observed across the whole study: The amount of clinical and demographic metadata varied by source and participant and was provided uncurated.

From the cysteine up to the phenylalanine, the CDR3 has a length of 15 residues. Only the CDR3 DNA stays, 45 bases, in frame from base 1. CDR1 is given as MNHNS and CDR2 as SASEGT, both from the germline V gene. V has 1 base trimmed and J has 5 bases trimmed; junction bases matching no gene number 5. One collaborating source in Seattle enrolled patients while the patients were actively infected and followed the patients over time throughout the course of disease. Whole blood was collected in K2EDTA tubes by collaborating institutions according to the institutions' own protocols. For TCRbeta analysis, collaborators shipped samples in one of three forms: frozen whole blood, isolated PBMCs, or DNA extracted from either of those sample types.

This TCR was recovered from a man younger than 30 with COVID-19, enrolled during active disease. Sequenced material: peripheral blood. The chain is made from TRBV6-1 and TRBJ1-1, with 9 middle bases fitting TRBD1. The CDR3 region has the sequence CASSEVSGTGTEAFF. The nucleotide sequence is given as TGTGCCAGCAGTGAAGTTTCCGGGACAGGGACTGAAGCTTTCTTT.